This T cell receptor beta chain came from a study of cytomegalovirus exposure and HLA in healthy donors. Study results and limitations: It was assumed in the presence/absence analyses that sequencing depth was roughly uniform across donors. In vitro assays verified that three CMV-associated chains recognized CMV antigens specifically.

The germline V gene has CDR1 SGHDT and CDR2 YYEEEE. The V end was cut by 4 bases, the J end by 4 bases, with 12 bases between. The length of the CDR3 is 13 residues. A multiplex PCR was run with 60 Vbeta primers and 13 Jbeta primers. Using immunoSEQ multiplex PCR, the repertoire was profiled, and TCRdb retains in-frame clones only, with some absent. The sample carries under 200,000 clones, about 68% recorded once. On this clone: Its antigen remains unknown.

The sequenced material came from PBMCs. The chain couples TRBV5-6 to TRBJ2-7; a possible D gene is TRBD2 (7 bases). The clonotype originates from a female donor in good health and CMV-seronegative. CDR3 nucleotide sequence: TGTGCCAGCAGCGGGGGGGCCGAGTACGAGCAGTACTTC. Translating it yields CASSGGAEYEQYF.